This TCR beta chain emerged from a study of T cell responses to AZD1222 COVID-19 vaccine. This clone has only one observation. Antigen specificity is unknown. The study, taken as a whole, reports: Vaccine-associated CD4 TCRs ranged over spike, dominating at 160-218 and 743-854.

The junction had 8 bases not matched to a gene; V was cut back by 5 bases and J by 4 bases. The CDR3 sequence is 16 residues long. In germline, CDR1 is SGHTA, CDR2 FQGTGA. Clones were read by immunoSEQ multiplex PCR, and TCRdb kept only the in-frame ones, dropping some. This table has some 100,000 clones, approximately 90% appearing once. The specimen comprised peripheral blood, sampled on day 0 of AZD1222 vaccination. The genes are TRBV7-3 and TRBJ2-2; 9 nucleotides agree with TRBD2. The TCR sequence derives from an adult in good health. Written as DNA, the CDR3 is TGTGCCAGCAGCCCCCAGGCGGGGGGGCCCACCGGGGAGCTGTTTTTT. Protein: CASSPQAGGPTGELFF.